The T cell receptor (beta chain) described here comes from a study of T cell responses to AZD1222 COVID-19 vaccine. Points from the study as a whole: Spike-specific TCR breadth and depth rose after two AZD1222 doses. The study reported that nearly half of spike-specific TCRs target unmutated variant regions. There were repertoire samples only from the period after the peak T cell response.

TCRdb's copy holds only in-frame clones and misses some; the assay was immunoSEQ multiplex PCR. The sample holds tens of thousands of clones, around 90% seen once. Turning to this clone: Its matching antigen is unknown.

This CDR3 has 12 amino acids. The V end was cut by 3 bases, the J end by 5 bases, with 5 bases between. Sequenced here: peripheral blood, sampled on day 0 of AZD1222 vaccination. The receptor's source is an adult in good health. The chain carries TRBV12-3 or TRBV12-4 and TRBJ1-5, with D possibly TRBD1 on 5 matching bases. CDR3 DNA sequence: TGTGCCAGCAGTTTGGGGGATCAGCCCCAGCATTTT. This encodes CASSLGDQPQHF.